This TCR beta chain was identified during a study of blood T cell repertoires in COVID-19. V gave up 5 bases and J gave up 6 bases, with 14 bases separating them. This CDR3 spans 14 amino acids. Per the germline V gene, CDR1 is SGHNT and CDR2 is YENEEA. TCRdb keeps only in-frame clones here, not all; method: immunoSEQ multiplex PCR. The table shows fewer than 25,000 clones, with more than 75% occurring only once. The chain employs TRBV11-3 and TRBJ2-1; the D gene is possibly TRBD1 (5 bases). This clonotype originated in a human donor with active COVID-19. The donor label of this sample is uncertain. The source material was peripheral blood. The CDR3 region has the DNA TGTGCCAGCAGCCCCAGTCCAGGGCCCAATGAGCAGTTCTTC. Translating it yields CASSPSPGPNEQFF.